This section outlines one T cell receptor beta chain sequence together with its context. Its target is not known. These data originate in a study of T cell repertoires in cytomegalovirus infection. Across the study: Public TCR beta signatures were indicative of both CMV infection and a matching HLA type. General study results and limits: CMV-specific TCR beta clonotypes restricted by HLA-C were the ones dominating the ex vivo response. Cumulative frequency (of public TCR beta family members) identified carriers of CMV plus the relevant HLA.

The V end lost 3 bases, the J end lost 3 bases, and 17 bases lay between the germline ends. The CDR3 sequence is 18 residues long. Germline CDR1 reads KGHDR; CDR2 reads SFDVKD. TCRdb passed the reads through MiXCR, listing each CDR3 protein once. The top ten clones hold under 15% of a sample with about 490,000 distinct CDR3 sequences, more than 20% of them seen once. Sequenced material: PBMCs. V gene TRBV24-1 combines with J gene TRBJ2-6, with D unclear. The TCR originated in a human donor in good health (CMV status not recorded). Some clones in this sample may be carry-over from other donors' samples. CDR3 coding DNA: TGTGCCACCAGTGATCCTCCTGGGCAGTTCCATGGGGCCAACGTCCTGACTTTC. This codes for CATSDPPGQFHGANVLTF.